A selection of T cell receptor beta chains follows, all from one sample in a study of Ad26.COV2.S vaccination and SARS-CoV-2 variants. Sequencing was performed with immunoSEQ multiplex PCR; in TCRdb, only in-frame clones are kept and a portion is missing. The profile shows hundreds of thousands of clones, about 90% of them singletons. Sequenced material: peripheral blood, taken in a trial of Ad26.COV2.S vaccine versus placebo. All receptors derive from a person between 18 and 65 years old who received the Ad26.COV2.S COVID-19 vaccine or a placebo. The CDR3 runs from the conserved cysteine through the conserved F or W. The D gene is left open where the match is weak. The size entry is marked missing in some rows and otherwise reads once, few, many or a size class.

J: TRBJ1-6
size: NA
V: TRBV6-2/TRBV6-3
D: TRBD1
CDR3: CASSRTGSNSPLHF
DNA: TGTGCCAGCAGCAGGACAGGGAGCAATTCACCCCTCCACTTT

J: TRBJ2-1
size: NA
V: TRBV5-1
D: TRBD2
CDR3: CASSLDSGGYNEQFF
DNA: TGCGCCAGCAGCTTAGATAGCGGGGGCTACAATGAGCAGTTCTTC

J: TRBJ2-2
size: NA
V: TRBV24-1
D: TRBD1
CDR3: CATSDTPGQGIGAGELFF
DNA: TGTGCCACCAGTGATACACCGGGACAGGGGATTGGGGCCGGGGAGCTGTTTTTT

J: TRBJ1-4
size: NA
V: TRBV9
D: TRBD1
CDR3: CASSLRGQGAQGGEKLFF
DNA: TGTGCCAGCAGCCTACGGGGACAGGGGGCCCAAGGCGGTGAAAAACTGTTTTTT

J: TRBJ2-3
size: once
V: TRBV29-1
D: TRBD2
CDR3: CSVDTTSGSRYF
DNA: TGCAGCGTCGACACTACTAGCGGGAGCCGGTATTTT

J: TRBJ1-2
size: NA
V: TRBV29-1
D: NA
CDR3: CSVEGDGYTF
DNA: TGCAGCGTTGAAGGGGACGGCTACACCTTC

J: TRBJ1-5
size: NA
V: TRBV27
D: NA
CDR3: CASSRRTPYSNQPQHF
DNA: TGTGCCAGCAGTCGACGGACGCCTTATAGCAATCAGCCCCAGCATTTT

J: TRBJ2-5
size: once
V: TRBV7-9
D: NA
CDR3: CASSPTGGPETQYF
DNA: TGTGCCAGCAGCCCGACGGGGGGCCCAGAGACCCAGTACTTC

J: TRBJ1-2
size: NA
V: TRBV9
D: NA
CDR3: CASSVGRQGSNYGYTF
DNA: TGTGCCAGCAGCGTAGGTCGCCAGGGGTCTAACTATGGCTACACCTTC

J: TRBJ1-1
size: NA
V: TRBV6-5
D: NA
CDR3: CASSYAYTMNTEAFF
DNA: TGTGCCAGCAGTTACGCATACACAATGAACACTGAAGCTTTCTTT

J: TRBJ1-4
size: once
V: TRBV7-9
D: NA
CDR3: CASSFAGAEKLFF
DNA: TGTGCCAGCAGCTTCGCGGGGGCAGAAAAACTGTTTTTT

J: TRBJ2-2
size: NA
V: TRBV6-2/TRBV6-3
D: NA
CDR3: CASSSYGVKSGELFF
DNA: TGTGCCAGCAGTTCCTACGGGGTGAAAAGCGGGGAGCTGTTTTTT

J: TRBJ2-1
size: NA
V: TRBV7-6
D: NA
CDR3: CASSLRRDRFNEQFF
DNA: TGTGCCAGCAGCTTAAGGCGGGACCGATTCAATGAGCAGTTCTTC

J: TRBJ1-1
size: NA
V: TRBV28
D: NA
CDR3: CASSSTLSTEAFF
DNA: TGTGCCAGCAGTTCAACTTTGTCCACTGAAGCTTTCTTT

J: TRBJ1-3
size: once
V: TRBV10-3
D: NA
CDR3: CAISDPVLSYSGNTIYF
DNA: TGTGCCATCAGTGACCCGGTGTTGTCGTACTCTGGAAACACCATATATTTT

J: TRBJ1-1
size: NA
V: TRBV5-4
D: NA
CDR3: CASVSRWHPALNTEAFF
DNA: TGTGCCAGCGTCTCGAGGTGGCACCCTGCCTTGAACACTGAAGCTTTCTTT

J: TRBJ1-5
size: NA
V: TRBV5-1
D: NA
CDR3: CASSLDGPNNQPQHF
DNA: TGCGCCAGCAGCTTGGACGGCCCGAATAATCAGCCCCAGCATTTT

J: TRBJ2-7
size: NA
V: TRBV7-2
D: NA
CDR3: CASSQGEGPYEQYF
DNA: TGTGCCAGCAGCCAGGGGGAGGGTCCCTACGAGCAGTACTTC

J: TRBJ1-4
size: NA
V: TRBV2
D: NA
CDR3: CASSELTTNEKLFF
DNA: TGTGCCAGCAGTGAATTAACAACTAATGAAAAACTGTTTTTT

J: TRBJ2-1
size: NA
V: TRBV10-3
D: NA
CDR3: CAISDPDSYNEQFF
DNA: TGTGCCATCAGTGACCCAGACTCCTACAATGAGCAGTTCTTC

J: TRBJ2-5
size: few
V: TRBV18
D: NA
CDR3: CASSPMRQETQYF
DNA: TGTGCCAGCTCACCTATGCGGCAAGAGACCCAGTACTTC

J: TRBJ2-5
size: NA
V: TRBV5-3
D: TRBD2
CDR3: CARSLEVGLAGTRETQYF
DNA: TGTGCCAGAAGCTTGGAAGTGGGACTAGCGGGTACCCGGGAGACCCAGTACTTC

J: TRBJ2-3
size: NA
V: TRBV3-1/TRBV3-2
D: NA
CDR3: CASSWGIAGDTQYF
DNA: TGTGCCAGCAGCTGGGGGATAGCAGGAGATACGCAGTATTTT

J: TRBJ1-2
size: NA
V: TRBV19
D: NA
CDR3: CASSMTGAPHGYTF
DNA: TGTGCCAGTAGTATGACGGGGGCCCCACATGGCTACACCTTC

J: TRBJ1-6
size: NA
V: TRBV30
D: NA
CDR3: CAWSIGGYSPLHF
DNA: TGTGCCTGGAGTATAGGAGGGTATTCACCCCTCCACTTT

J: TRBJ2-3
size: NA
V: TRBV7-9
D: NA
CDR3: CASSPSGNTDTQYF
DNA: TGTGCCAGCAGCCCTTCAGGCAACACAGATACGCAGTATTTT

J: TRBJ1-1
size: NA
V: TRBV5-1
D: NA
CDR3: CASSQLTGMNTEAFF
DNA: TGCGCCAGCAGCCAATTGACAGGAATGAACACTGAAGCTTTCTTT

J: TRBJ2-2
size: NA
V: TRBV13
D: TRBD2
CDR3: CASSPAGGPTGELFF
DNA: TGTGCCAGCAGCCCAGCGGGAGGGCCAACCGGGGAGCTGTTTTTT

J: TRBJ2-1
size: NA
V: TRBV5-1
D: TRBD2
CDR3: CASRGAASGVNYNEQFF
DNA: TGCGCCAGCAGAGGCGCGGCTAGCGGAGTCAACTACAATGAGCAGTTCTTC

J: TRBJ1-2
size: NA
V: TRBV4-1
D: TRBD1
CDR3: CASSPLGQGAYYGYTF
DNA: TGCGCCAGCAGCCCCCTAGGACAGGGCGCGTACTATGGCTACACCTTC

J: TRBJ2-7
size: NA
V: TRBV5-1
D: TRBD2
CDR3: CASSPLIRGGTYEQYF
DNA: TGCGCCAGCAGCCCCTTGATCCGGGGAGGGACCTACGAGCAGTACTTC

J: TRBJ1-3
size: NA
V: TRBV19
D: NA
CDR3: CASRGVDSTSGNTIYF
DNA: TGTGCCAGTAGAGGAGTTGACAGTACCTCTGGAAACACCATATATTTT

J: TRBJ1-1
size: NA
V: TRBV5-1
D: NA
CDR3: CASSLGLNTEAFF
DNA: TGCGCCAGCAGCTTGGGCCTGAACACTGAAGCTTTCTTT

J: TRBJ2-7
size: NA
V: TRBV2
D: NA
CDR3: CASSEEQGAYEQYF
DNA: TGTGCCAGCAGTGAGGAACAGGGTGCCTACGAGCAGTACTTC

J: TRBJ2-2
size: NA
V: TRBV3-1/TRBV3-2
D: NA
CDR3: CASSFRLVPGELFF
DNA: TGTGCCAGCAGCTTCCGACTAGTACCCGGGGAGCTGTTTTTT

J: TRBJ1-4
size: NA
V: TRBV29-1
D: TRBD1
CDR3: CSVGTAPNEKLFF
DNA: TGCAGCGTCGGGACAGCCCCAAATGAAAAACTGTTTTTT

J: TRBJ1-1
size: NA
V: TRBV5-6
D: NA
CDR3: CASSLSGKNTEAFF
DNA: TGTGCCAGCAGCTTGTCGGGGAAGAACACTGAAGCTTTCTTT